The 16 T cell receptor beta chains in this list originate from one sample, sequenced in a study of cytomegalovirus exposure and HLA in healthy donors. The PCR ran on 60 Vbeta and 13 Jbeta primers. Assay: immunoSEQ multiplex PCR; the TCRdb copy retains only in-frame clones and omits some. Among some 130,000 clones listed, under 85% were seen once. Sequenced material: PBMCs. The receptors come from a male donor in good health and CMV-seropositive.

The chain has TRBV5-1 and TRBJ2-3, with TRBD1 matching over 12 bases. This CDR3 spans 15 amino acids. V shed 4 bases and J 3 bases; nucleotides not matched to a gene: 3. Per germline, CDR1 SGHRS and CDR2 YFSETQ. CDR3 residues: CASSAGQGATDTQYF. In DNA form, the CDR3 reads TGCGCCAGCAGCGCGGGACAGGGGGCGACAGATACGCAGTATTTT.

The chain has TRBV6-5 and TRBJ2-7; 7 bases match TRBD1. CDR1 is MNHEY, CDR2 SVGAGI, per germline. The trim removed 5 bases at V and 1 base at J, leaving 5 bases unmatched. The CDR3 is 14 residues long. CDR3 nucleotides: TGTGCCAGCAGTCGACAGGGTGGGTCCTACGAGCAGTACTTC. Its translation is CASSRQGGSYEQYF.

The chain combines TRBV5-1 with TRBJ1-1, with TRBD1 matching 7 bases. There are 13 residues in the CDR3. Trimming removed 0 bases from V and 6 bases from J; junction bases left unmatched: 2. In germline, CDR1 is SGHRS, CDR2 YFSETQ. CDR3 coding DNA: TGCGCCAGCAGCTTGGAGGGGGCTGCTGAAGCTTTCTTT. As protein: CASSLEGAAEAFF. The entire variable domain, with the rest obtained from reference TRBV5-1 and TRBJ1-1, is as follows: KAGVTQTPRYLIKTRGQQVTLSCSPISGHRSVSWYQQTPGQGLQFLFEYFSETQRNKGNFPGRFSGRQFSNSRSEMNVSTLELGDSALYLCASSLEGAAEAFFGQGTRLTVV.

The chain joins TRBV18 to TRBJ2-3, with 13 nucleotides matching TRBD2. The length of the CDR3 is 16 residues. J lost 5 bases, V lost 6 bases, and 8 bases had no gene match. The germline V gene has CDR1 KGHSH and CDR2 LQKENI. CDR3 sequence: CASSGTSGKRGDTQYF. The CDR3 coding sequence is TGTGCCAGCTCGGGGACTAGCGGGAAGAGGGGAGATACGCAGTATTTT. The complete variable domain, with remaining parts taken from reference TRBV18 and TRBJ2-3, reads NAGVMQNPRHLVRRRGQEARLRCSPMKGHSHVYWYRQLPEEGLKFMVYLQKENIIDESGMPKERFSAEFPKEGPSILRIQQVVRGDSAAYFCASSGTSGKRGDTQYFGPGTRLTVL.

The V and J genes are TRBV10-3 and TRBJ2-7, with D possibly matching TRBD2 (6 bases). V was shortened by 3 bases and J by 3 bases, with 12 bases between the two germline ends. Germline CDR1 is ENHRY and CDR2 is SYGVKD. The CDR3 runs to 14 residues. The CDR3 DNA follows: TGTGCCATCAGTGATCTCGGGGGAAACTACGAGCAGTACTTC. It encodes CAISDLGGNYEQYF.

This clone has just one count. In DNA form, the CDR3 reads TGTGCCAGCCCCGCGGGGGTTGAGGGCTACACCTTC. Its protein product is CASPAGVEGYTF. The V and J genes are TRBV2 and TRBJ1-2, with D perhaps matching TRBD1 (5 bases). With 8 bases removed from V and 8 bases from J, the gap between germline ends came to 15 bases. The CDR3 extends over 12 amino acids. Germline V CDR1 and CDR2: SNHLY, FYNNEI.

This clone was recorded only once. This chain links TRBV5-1 with TRBJ1-4; 7 bases line up with TRBD1. The CDR3 has 14 residues. The junction had 4 bases not matched to a gene; V was cut back by 3 bases and J by 5 bases. CDR1 is SGHRS, CDR2 YFSETQ, per germline. For the CDR3, the DNA is TGCGCCAGCAGCTACGGGACAGTCAATGAAAAACTGTTTTTT. Translating gives CASSYGTVNEKLFF. Complete variable domain (other parts from reference TRBV5-1 and TRBJ1-4): KAGVTQTPRYLIKTRGQQVTLSCSPISGHRSVSWYQQTPGQGLQFLFEYFSETQRNKGNFPGRFSGRQFSNSRSEMNVSTLELGDSALYLCASSYGTVNEKLFFGSGTQLSVL.

The V call is TRBV11-2, the J call TRBJ1-5; D remains unclear. This CDR3 comprises 14 residues. The germline gives CDR1 SGHAT, CDR2 FQNNGV. The ends were cut back, 2 bases at V and 7 bases at J, with 12 bases in the middle. The CDR3 is CASSLKPFEQPQHF. In DNA form, the CDR3 reads TGTGCCAGCAGCTTAAAGCCTTTTGAGCAGCCCCAGCATTTT.

The chain couples TRBV2 to TRBJ2-1; weak D call: TRBD2 (5 bases). The CDR3 sequence is 15 residues long. From germline, CDR1 is SNHLY and CDR2 FYNNEI. V shed 2 bases and J shed 3 bases, with 11 bases lying between them. The CDR3 DNA reads TGTGCCAGCAGTGAAATGGGTGGGAGCTACAATGAGCAGTTCTTC. It specifies CASSEMGGSYNEQFF.

V usage is TRBV28 and J usage is TRBJ2-7; 9 nucleotides match TRBD2. The V gene end was trimmed by 6 bases and the J gene end by 3 bases; junction bases not matched to a gene: 12. The CDR3 length is 16 residues. Germline lookup yields CDR1 MDHEN and CDR2 SYDVKM. The CDR3 loop reads CASSPIDLAGLYEQYF. Here the CDR3 DNA reads TGTGCCAGCAGCCCTATCGATCTAGCGGGACTCTACGAGCAGTACTTC.

This chain links TRBV30 with TRBJ2-5; D possibly corresponds to TRBD1 (6 bases). This CDR3 has 11 residues. Trimming pared 4 bases from V and 3 bases from J, leaving 6 bases between. The V gene's germline CDR1 is GTSNPN and CDR2 SVGIG (reference sequence). The CDR3 spells CAWTGEETQYF. CDR3 bases: TGTGCCTGGACAGGGGAAGAGACCCAGTACTTC.

The rearrangement uses TRBV30 and TRBJ1-4; maybe TRBD1 (6 bases). The V gene lost 3 bases and the J gene lost 3 bases, with 14 bases spanning the gap. In germline, CDR1 is GTSNPN, CDR2 SVGIG (reference sequence). The CDR3 length is 15 residues. The CDR3 protein is CAWSNRGAANEKLFF. The CDR3 nucleotides are TGTGCCTGGAGCAACCGGGGGGCAGCTAATGAAAAACTGTTTTTT.

This clone was found a few times. The chain has TRBV6-1 and TRBJ2-7; a possible D gene is TRBD1 (5 bases). Trimming pared 6 bases from V and 2 bases from J, leaving 17 bases between. This CDR3 region has 15 residues. Per the germline V gene, CDR1 is MNHNS and CDR2 is SASEGT. The DNA for the CDR3 is TGTGCCAGCAGCGCCCTTACAGGATTTCCCTACGAGCAGTACTTC. It codes for CASSALTGFPYEQYF.

Concerning this clone: A read error may produce the germline difference seen at one junction end. V is TRBV7-9 and J is TRBJ1-1; possibly TRBD1 for D (5 bases). Germline CDR1 and CDR2: SEHNR and FQNEAQ (reference sequence). The CDR3 is 16 residues long. As DNA, the CDR3 is TGTTCCAGCAGCCTCCTCGGAGGGGCAATGAACACTGAAGCTTTCTTT. This gives the protein CSSSLLGGAMNTEAFF.

This chain connects TRBV18 to TRBJ2-2; 8 nucleotides line up with TRBD2. Trimming at V came to 3 bases and at J to 6 bases, leaving 9 bases not matched to a gene. The CDR3 has 16 residues. CDR1 and CDR2 from the germline V gene are KGHSH and LQKENI. CDR3 coding DNA: TGTGCCAGCTCACCTCCCGGGAGGGCCGTTTCCGGGGAGCTGTTTTTT. This gives the protein CASSPPGRAVSGELFF.

The V gene is TRBV29-1, the J gene TRBJ2-3; 10 bases align to TRBD1. Germline loops: CDR1 SQVTM, CDR2 ANQGSEA. This CDR3 contains 13 residues. Trimming cost V 4 bases and J 6 bases; bases outside gene matches: 4. This chain's CDR3 is CSVGGQGPDTQYF. Written as DNA, the CDR3 is TGCAGCGTTGGGGGACAGGGGCCGGATACGCAGTATTTT.